These 14 T cell receptor beta chains were all obtained from the same sample, sequenced in a study of blood T cell repertoires in COVID-19. TCRdb keeps only in-frame clones here, not all; method: immunoSEQ multiplex PCR. The data show fewer than 450,000 clones, with more than 75% seen just once and more than 1% held by the top ten. The sample comprised PBMCs or T cells enriched from blood (not recorded which). These receptors were taken from a young woman who had recovered from COVID-19.

The count of this clone is one. Within the sample, other DNA sequences also encode this same CDR3. The rearrangement uses TRBV28 and TRBJ1-6; the match to TRBD1 covers 8 bases. The CDR3 is 15 amino acids. Germline lookup yields CDR1 MDHEN and CDR2 SYDVKM. J lost 9 bases, V lost 5 bases, and 9 bases had no gene match. CDR3 sequence reads: CASSPVDRDGSPLHF. The CDR3 nucleotides read TGTGCCAGCAGTCCCGTGGACAGGGACGGTTCACCCCTCCACTTT.

The rearrangement uses TRBV5-4 and TRBJ2-7; possibly TRBD2 for D (6 bases). The germline V and J ends were trimmed by 3 bases and 4 bases, with 8 bases remaining between them. This CDR3 region has 12 residues. CDR1 SGHNT and CDR2 YYREEE come from the germline V gene (reference sequence). The DNA for the CDR3 is TGTGCCAGCAGCTCGGGACTGTACGAGCAGTACTTC. This codes for CASSSGLYEQYF.

This chain connects TRBV2 to TRBJ1-2; perhaps TRBD1 as D (6 bases). Deletions cut 6 bases from V and 6 bases from J, with 11 bases between. This CDR3 has 12 amino acids. Germline lookup yields CDR1 SNHLY and CDR2 FYNNEI. CDR3 region: CASRRSGDGYTF. The CDR3 DNA sequence: TGTGCCAGCAGGCGATCAGGGGATGGCTACACCTTC.

J is TRBJ2-7 and V is TRBV9, with D maybe TRBD1 (5 bases). The germline V gene has CDR1 SGDLS and CDR2 YYNGEE. This CDR3 has 14 residues. Deletions cut 2 bases from V and 2 bases from J, with 11 bases between. The CDR3 is CASSVGLSPYEQYF. For the CDR3, the DNA is TGTGCCAGCAGCGTGGGGCTTTCCCCCTACGAGCAGTACTTC.

The chain carries TRBV4-1 and TRBJ1-6; D is perhaps TRBD1 (5 bases). The CDR3 sequence is 15 residues long. Germline V lookup: CDR1 MGHRA, CDR2 YSYEKL. V was clipped by 0 bases and J by 13 bases, with 16 bases between them. This CDR3 reads CASSQEGLLASPLHF. The DNA of the CDR3 is TGCGCCAGCAGCCAAGAGGGACTGCTTGCTTCCCCCCTCCACTTT.

The chain uses TRBV4-3 and TRBJ1-2; 7 bases fit TRBD1. Germline loops: CDR1 LGHNA, CDR2 YSLEER. The ends lost 3 bases at V and 7 bases at J; junction bases unmatched: 5. The CDR3 contains 13 residues. CDR3 in DNA: TGCGCCAGCAGCCACGAAACAGGGGCTGGCTACACCTTC. Its protein is CASSHETGAGYTF.

This chain uses TRBV14 with TRBJ1-2; D gene ambiguous. V was shortened by 6 bases and J by 3 bases, with 11 bases between the two germline ends. This CDR3 contains 13 residues. CDR1 SGHDN and CDR2 FVKESK come from the germline V gene. This CDR3 reads CASRRAVDYGYTF. CDR3 sequence (DNA): TGTGCCAGCAGGCGGGCAGTGGACTATGGCTACACCTTC.

The gene calls are TRBV30 and TRBJ1-6; the D is unclear. Germline V gene sequence: CDR1 GTSNPN, CDR2 SVGIG (reference sequence). The V end was cut by 4 bases, the J end by 0 bases, with 13 bases between. This CDR3 region has 16 residues. Here the CDR3 reads CAWTPPGSSYNSPLHF. The CDR3 region has the DNA TGTGCCTGGACTCCCCCCGGGAGCTCCTATAATTCACCCCTCCACTTT.

V usage is TRBV9 and J usage is TRBJ1-2; 7 nucleotides line up with TRBD1. Germline-derived CDR1 and CDR2 are SGDLS and YYNGEE. V lost 5 bases and J lost 3; bases outside the gene matches: 4. The CDR3 length is 13 residues. This CDR3 is CASSHDRDYGYTF. The CDR3 DNA reads as TGTGCCAGCAGTCATGACAGGGACTATGGCTACACCTTC.

The chain recombines TRBV30 with TRBJ2-3, with a tentative D call TRBD2 (6 bases). This CDR3 comprises 13 residues. The V and J ends lost 0 bases and 5 bases respectively, with 9 bases between them. Germline values: CDR1 GTSNPN, CDR2 SVGIG (reference sequence). CDR3: CAWSVYGGDTQYF. CDR3 DNA sequence: TGTGCCTGGAGTGTCTACGGGGGAGATACGCAGTATTTT.

This rearrangement joins TRBV27 to TRBJ2-7; tentative D call: TRBD2 (6 bases). V lost 5 bases and J 2 bases, leaving 13 bases between the germline ends. This CDR3 spans 14 amino acids. Germline V lookup: CDR1 MNHEY, CDR2 SMNVEV (reference sequence). CDR3 DNA: TGTGCCAGCAGTACCCGACTAGAAGCCTACGAGCAGTACTTC. It translates to CASSTRLEAYEQYF.

This clone was seen only a few times. The genes are TRBV19 and TRBJ1-2; tentatively, D is TRBD1 (5 bases). The CDR3 length is 15 residues. V was shortened by 5 bases and J by 0 bases, with 13 bases between the two germline ends. CDR1 and CDR2 from the germline V gene are LNHDA and SQIVND (reference sequence). CDR3 residues: CASSQDRIPNYGYTF. The CDR3 coding sequence is TGTGCCAGTAGTCAAGACAGAATTCCTAACTATGGCTACACCTTC.

The V gene is TRBV12-3 or TRBV12-4, the J gene TRBJ1-2; possible D gene TRBD1, 6 bases. V was cut by 6 bases and J by 5 bases, with 10 bases left in between. The CDR3 extends over 12 amino acids. The CDR3 here is CASSTTGYGYTF. CDR3 bases: TGTGCCAGCAGCACGACAGGTTATGGCTACACCTTC.

The chain carries TRBV27 and TRBJ1-3, with 9 bases fitting TRBD1. Germline V CDR1 and CDR2: MNHEY, SMNVEV (reference sequence). The CDR3 runs to 18 residues. The J segment lost 2 bases and the V segment lost 1 base, leaving 9 bases of the junction unmatched. In DNA, the CDR3 is TGTGCCAGCAGTTTATGGGGGACAGGGAAGAAGGCTGGAAACACCATATATTTT. It codes for CASSLWGTGKKAGNTIYF.